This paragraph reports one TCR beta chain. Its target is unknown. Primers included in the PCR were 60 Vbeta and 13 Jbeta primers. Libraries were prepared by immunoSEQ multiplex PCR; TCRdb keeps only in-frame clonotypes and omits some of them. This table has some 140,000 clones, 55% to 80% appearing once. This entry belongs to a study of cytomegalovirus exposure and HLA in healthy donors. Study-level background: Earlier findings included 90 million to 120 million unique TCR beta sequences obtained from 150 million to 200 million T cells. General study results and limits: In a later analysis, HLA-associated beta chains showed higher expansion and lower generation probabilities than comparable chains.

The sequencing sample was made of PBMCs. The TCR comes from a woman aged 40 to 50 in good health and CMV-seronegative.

The CDR3 protein is CATSKRFGNQPQHF. The CDR3 DNA is TGTGCCACCAGCAAGCGTTTTGGCAATCAGCCCCAGCATTTT. The chain is built from TRBV15 and TRBJ1-5, with D unresolved. V was cut by 4 bases and J by 2 bases, with 9 bases left in between. Germline V gives CDR1 LNHNV, CDR2 YYDKDF (reference sequence). This CDR3 is 14 amino acids long. Looking up the rest from reference TRBV15 and TRBJ1-5 gives the full variable domain: DAMVIQNPRYQVTQFGKPVTLSCSQTLNHNVMYWYQQKSSQAPKLLFHYYDKDFNNEADTPDNFQSRRPNTSFCFLDIRSPGLGDTAMYLCATSKRFGNQPQHFGDGTRLSIL.